The 3 T cell receptor beta chains in this list originate from one sample, sequenced in a study of tissue T cells after allogeneic stem cell transplantation. Profiled with immunoSEQ multiplex PCR; TCRdb holds only in-frame clones, not every one. The sample yields around 4,000 clones, 74% seen once. Source: left colon tissue, taken at autopsy. Source of these receptors: a woman aged 18-50 years with breast cancer.

J is TRBJ2-2 and V is TRBV12-5; D is unclear. V dropped 6 bases and J dropped 1 base, with 9 bases sitting between them. The CDR3 is made up of 14 amino acids. From germline, CDR1 is LGHNT and CDR2 FRNRAP. CDR3 in DNA: TGTGCTAGTGGCACCGGGCGGAACACCGGGGAGCTGTTTTTT. Its protein product is CASGTGRNTGELFF.

This clone was seen more than once but under ten times. This CDR3 is CASSEFYEQFF. CDR3 in DNA: TGTGCCAGCAGTGAATTTTATGAGCAGTTCTTC. The gene calls are TRBV25-1 and TRBJ2-1; D remains unclear. Per the germline V gene, CDR1 is MGHDK and CDR2 is SYGVNS. V was clipped by 1 base and J by 8 bases, with 3 bases between them. This CDR3 spans 11 amino acids.

The chain couples TRBV6-4 to TRBJ2-3; D is unclear. The germline V and J ends were trimmed by 3 bases and 0 bases, with 4 bases remaining between them. The V gene's germline CDR1 is MRHNA and CDR2 SNTAGT. The CDR3 is 13 residues long. This CDR3 reads CASSERSTDTQYF. The CDR3 DNA sequence: TGTGCCAGCAGTGAGCGGAGCACAGATACGCAGTATTTT.